Described below is a single T cell receptor beta chain sequence and its context. As originally analysed: It was from reference gene primer amplification that nucleated cell counts were estimated. This table comes from immunoSEQ multiplex PCR, and its TCRdb copy is limited to in-frame clones, with some not included. V and J calls and clone size are those listed in that table; D and trimming were worked out from the DNA. The top ten hold about 8.2% of the sample, which has 180,000 or so clones, approximately 86% seen once. The data were taken from a study of blood T cell repertoires in COVID-19. Looking at the study overall: Collection of acute and convalescent COVID-19 samples took place in the United States, Italy and Spain. Sample material is recorded as cDNA or gDNA derived from T cells, B-cell-depleted T cells, or PBMCs.

The junction had 8 bases not matched to a gene; V was cut back by 4 bases and J by 5 bases. The CDR3 is made up of 14 amino acids. From germline, CDR1 is GTSNPN and CDR2 SVGIG (reference sequence). Sequencing was carried out using peripheral blood. The V call is TRBV30, the J call TRBJ2-7, with 10 bases matching TRBD1. This receptor was identified in a man aged 60 to 69 with acute or convalescent COVID-19. CDR3 in amino acids: CAWTRQGAGNEQYF. CDR3 bases: TGTGCCTGGACGCGACAGGGGGCAGGGAACGAGCAGTACTTC. Supplemented by reference TRBV30 and TRBJ2-7, the full variable domain reads SQTIHQWPATLVQPVGSPLSLECTVEGTSNPNLYWYRQAAGRGLQLLFYSVGIGQISSEVPQNLSASRPQDRQFILSSKKLLLSDSGFYLCAWTRQGAGNEQYFGPGTRLTVT.